The sequence of this T cell receptor (beta chain) was determined in a study of CD8 T cells in Susac syndrome. Broader study findings: The study acknowledged a relatively small number of individuals in its TCR sequencing and HLA analysis.

Sequencing of TCR beta drew on CD8+ and CD4+ T cells from blood. TEMRA cells were FACS-enriched, and CD8+ and CD4+ T cells were isolated negatively. As regards this clonotype: The antigen is not known.

Reverse transcription used roughly 0.45 to 1 ug RNA and random hexamers. Multiplex PCR with immunoSEQ amplified the TCR beta CDR3 across 54 Vbeta and 13 Jbeta. Each CDR3 protein is one row after TCRdb ran MiXCR on the immunoSEQ multiplex PCR reads. The sample includes 120,000 to 150,000 distinct CDR3 sequences, around 94% of them seen just once. The sample was CD8+ T cells from PBMCs. The receptor's source is a human donor in good health.

The DNA of the CDR3 is TGTGCCAGCAGGGACGTCGGCAATGAGCAGTTCTTC. As protein: CASRDVGNEQFF. The V call is TRBV2, the J call TRBJ2-1; D not resolved. V lost 6 bases and J lost 6, with 9 bases in between. This CDR3 contains 12 residues. Per germline, CDR1 SNHLY and CDR2 FYNNEI.